This T cell receptor (beta chain) was sequenced for a study of blood T cell repertoires in COVID-19. Across the study: The study drew acute and convalescent COVID-19 samples from the United States, Italy and Spain. PBMCs, B-cell-depleted T cells, or T cells provided the cDNA or gDNA that made up the material.

As processed by the authors: Reference gene primer amplification gave nucleated cell count estimates. Here immunoSEQ multiplex PCR was the method, and the copy in TCRdb shows in-frame clones only, minus some. V, J and clone size reflect that table, while D and trimming were determined from the DNA. In the table there are approximately 190,000 clones, roughly 84% of which are singletons. After removal of 4 bases from V and 0 bases from J, the junction contained 2 bases not matched to a gene. CDR1 LNHDA and CDR2 SQIVND come from the germline V gene (reference sequence). This CDR3 has 17 amino acids. This chain joins TRBV19 and TRBJ2-6; 11 bases are a match to TRBD2. This sequence was found in a woman aged 40-49 years who had recovered from COVID-19. The sample comprised peripheral blood. CDR3 nucleotide sequence: TGTGCCAGTAGTAAGGGACTAGCGGTCTCTGGGGCCAACGTCCTGACTTTC. Protein: CASSKGLAVSGANVLTF.